The 20 T cell receptor beta chains listed next were all sequenced from one sample in a study of blood T cell repertoires in COVID-19. Measured with immunoSEQ multiplex PCR; TCRdb has only the in-frame clones, and not every one. The sample consists of some 330,000 clones, around 83% of them appearing once. The sequencing sample was made of PBMCs or T cells enriched from blood (not recorded which). All receptors come from a woman in her 50s who had recovered from COVID-19.

This clone was observed a single time. The rearrangement links TRBV30 to TRBJ2-3, with D tentatively TRBD2 (6 bases). CDR3 length equals 15 residues. The V gene lost 5 bases and the J gene lost 1 base, with 16 bases spanning the gap. Germline V gene data show CDR1 as GTSNPN and CDR2 as SVGIG (reference sequence). CDR3 sequence (DNA): TGTGCCTGGCACCTTAGGTGGGGGGGCACAGATACGCAGTATTTT. Encoded protein: CAWHLRWGGTDTQYF.

This clone was detected a few times. The V gene is TRBV5-6, the J gene TRBJ2-2; D perhaps matches TRBD1 (5 bases). Germline V CDR1 and CDR2: SGHDT, YYEEEE. CDR3 length: 13 residues. V was pared by 0 bases and J by 14 bases, with 14 bases between. This CDR3 reads CASSLGLQGGLFF. CDR3 DNA: TGTGCCAGCAGCTTGGGGCTCCAGGGTGGCCTGTTTTTT.

The chain combines TRBV27 with TRBJ1-2, with D uncertain. V lost 3 bases to trimming and J lost 0 bases, with 11 bases between them. This CDR3 region has 15 residues. Germline CDR1 is MNHEY and CDR2 is SMNVEV (reference sequence). CDR3 sequence reads: CASSFVGGPNYGYTF. The CDR3 nucleotides read TGTGCCAGCAGTTTTGTTGGAGGACCTAACTATGGCTACACCTTC.

The chain uses TRBV5-4 and TRBJ2-1; 10 bases agree with TRBD2. Germline CDR1 is SGHNT and CDR2 is YYREEE (reference sequence). V was pared by 5 bases and J by 11 bases, with 13 bases of the junction left unmatched. The CDR3 loop spans 15 amino acids. Written as DNA, the CDR3 is TGTGCCAGCAGTACCACCGGGACTAGCGTGGGAAAGCAGTTCTTC. This codes for CASSTTGTSVGKQFF.

The chain has TRBV7-9 and TRBJ1-6, with 8 bases lining up with TRBD1. Germline CDR1 is SEHNR and CDR2 is FQNEAQ (reference sequence). Trimming at V came to 3 bases and at J to 11 bases, leaving 9 bases not matched to a gene. The CDR3 is made up of 15 amino acids. The DNA for the CDR3 is TGTGCCAGCAGCTTTGGGACAGGAACAGGGCCACCCCTCCACTTT. Encoded protein: CASSFGTGTGPPLHF.

This clone was detected once. The rearrangement uses TRBV7-2 and TRBJ1-4; tentative D call: TRBD1 (5 bases). This CDR3 is built from 15 residues. The germline V gene has CDR1 SGHTA and CDR2 FQGNSA. The V and J ends lost 5 bases and 6 bases respectively, with 16 bases between them. DNA for the CDR3: TGTGCCAGCAGCCTACTAGCAGGGACCTATGAAAAACTGTTTTTT. Translation gives CASSLLAGTYEKLFF.

The V gene is TRBV18, the J gene TRBJ2-7; TRBD2 matches 7 bases. The CDR3 runs 16 residues. Germline CDR1 and CDR2: KGHSH and LQKENI. V shed 6 bases, J shed 2 bases, and the junction held 13 bases outside the gene matches. The chain's CDR3 is CASSSTETSRPYEQYF. The CDR3 coding sequence is TGTGCCAGCTCTAGTACCGAGACTAGCCGACCCTACGAGCAGTACTTC. Full variable domain (remainder filled in from reference TRBV18 and TRBJ2-7): NAGVMQNPRHLVRRRGQEARLRCSPMKGHSHVYWYRQLPEEGLKFMVYLQKENIIDESGMPKERFSAEFPKEGPSILRIQQVVRGDSAAYFCASSSTETSRPYEQYFGPGTRLTVT.

This chain links TRBV5-6 with TRBJ2-1; 9 bases are shared with TRBD2. V dropped 4 bases and J dropped 0; count of bases not matched to a gene: 11. This CDR3 has 18 amino acids. Per the germline V gene, CDR1 is SGHDT and CDR2 is YYEEEE. The CDR3 nucleotides are TGTGCCAGCAGCCCCAGCGGGGGGCCCATCGTCTCCTACAATGAGCAGTTCTTC. Translation: CASSPSGGPIVSYNEQFF. Combining the CDR3 with reference TRBV5-6 and TRBJ2-1 gives the whole variable domain DAGVTQSPTHLIKTRGQQVTLRCSPKSGHDTVSWYQQALGQGPQFIFQYYEEEERQRGNFPDRFSGHQFPNYSSELNVNALLLGDSALYLCASSPSGGPIVSYNEQFFGPGTRLTVL.

The chain employs TRBV5-6 and TRBJ1-2; TRBD1 is a possible D gene (5 bases). V was cut by 3 bases and J by 7 bases, with 10 bases left in between. This CDR3 contains 12 residues. Germline CDR1 is SGHDT and CDR2 is YYEEEE. Here the CDR3 reads CASSWGGVGYTF. Here the CDR3 DNA reads TGTGCCAGCAGCTGGGGGGGAGTTGGCTACACCTTC.

The gene calls are TRBV6-2 or TRBV6-3 and TRBJ2-7, with TRBD1 matching over 10 bases. Losses at the gene ends were 0 bases for V and 3 bases for J; bases not matched to a gene: 2. The CDR3 extends over 15 amino acids. Per germline, CDR1 MNHEY and CDR2 SVGEGT. The DNA for the CDR3 is TGTGCCAGCAGTTACTCCGACAGGGGGCTCTACGAGCAGTACTTC. Translation gives CASSYSDRGLYEQYF.

In its sample, this clone was seen once. This chain links TRBV6-5 with TRBJ2-3, with D maybe TRBD2 (5 bases). Trimming removed 8 bases at V and 3 bases at J, with 12 bases between. CDR1 is MNHEY, CDR2 SVGAGI, per germline. This CDR3 comprises 13 residues. The CDR3 region is CASGGWETDTQYF. For the CDR3, the DNA is TGTGCCAGCGGCGGGTGGGAAACAGATACGCAGTATTTT.

This rearrangement joins TRBV19 to TRBJ1-6, with TRBD1 matching 9 bases. CDR1 is LNHDA and CDR2 is SQIVND in the germline V gene (reference sequence). The CDR3 sequence is 15 residues long. The ends lost 6 bases at V and 13 bases at J; junction bases unmatched: 13. The CDR3 DNA sequence: TGTGCCAGTAGCCCCCGGGACAGGGCAGGTAGGCCCCTCCACTTT. Translation: CASSPRDRAGRPLHF.

The chain recombines TRBV7-8 with TRBJ2-2, with TRBD1 matching 7 bases. Germline V gives CDR1 SGHVS, CDR2 FQNEAQ. This CDR3 contains 16 residues. Trimming removed 5 bases from V and 0 bases from J; junction bases left unmatched: 6. Written as DNA, the CDR3 is TGTGCCAGCAGCCAACCGGGACAGTCGAACACCGGGGAGCTGTTTTTT. This codes for CASSQPGQSNTGELFF.

J is TRBJ2-1 and V is TRBV7-9; 13 nucleotides align to TRBD2. CDR3 size: 16 residues. Losses at the gene ends were 4 bases for V and 6 bases for J; bases not matched to a gene: 6. Germline values: CDR1 SEHNR, CDR2 FQNEAQ (reference sequence). The CDR3 here is CASSSRLAGGSNEQFF. The DNA of the CDR3 is TGTGCCAGCAGCTCCAGACTAGCGGGGGGATCCAATGAGCAGTTCTTC.

The gene calls are TRBV11-3 and TRBJ1-1, with 10 positions matching TRBD1. This CDR3 region has 19 residues. Germline CDR1 reads SGHNT; CDR2 reads YENEEA. The V gene end was trimmed by 0 bases and the J gene end by 0 bases; junction bases not matched to a gene: 10. CDR3 DNA: TGTGCCAGCAGCTTAGATCGGTGGGGACAGGGGCCTATGAACACTGAAGCTTTCTTT. Its protein is CASSLDRWGQGPMNTEAFF.

The rearrangement links TRBV6-6 to TRBJ1-6, with D perhaps TRBD1 (5 bases). The germline V gene encodes CDR1 MNHNY and CDR2 SVGAGI (reference sequence). The CDR3 covers 12 residues. V was trimmed by 5 bases and J by 10 bases, leaving 9 bases between them. CDR3 in DNA: TGTGCCAGCAGTGGGGCCAAATCACCCCTCCACTTT. As protein: CASSGAKSPLHF.

This chain links TRBV27 with TRBJ1-2; 7 positions match TRBD1. Germline loops: CDR1 MNHEY, CDR2 SMNVEV (reference sequence). V was clipped by 5 bases and J by 6 bases; unmatched bases: 3. The CDR3 is 12 residues long. For the CDR3, the DNA is TGTGCCAGCAGTACAGGGGCAAATGGCTACACCTTC. Translating gives CASSTGANGYTF.

The rearrangement links TRBV18 to TRBJ2-5; the match to TRBD2 covers 7 bases. The V gene's germline CDR1 is KGHSH and CDR2 LQKENI. J was trimmed by 7 bases and V by 0 bases; bases with no gene match: 5. CDR3 length: 14 residues. The CDR3 DNA reads as TGTGCCAGCTCACCACCAAGCAGGGAGGGGACCCAGTACTTC. Protein product: CASSPPSREGTQYF.

CDR3 nucleotides: TGTGCCACCAGCAGCGGGGGGGAGCAGTTCTTC. The encoded protein is CATSSGGEQFF. The genes are TRBV15 and TRBJ2-1; 7 positions match TRBD2. The J segment lost 10 bases and the V segment lost 3 bases, leaving 0 bases of the junction unmatched. Germline V CDR1 and CDR2: LNHNV, YYDKDF (reference sequence). The CDR3 totals 11 residues.

V and J are TRBV19 and TRBJ2-1; possibly TRBD2 for D (6 bases). CDR1 and CDR2 (germline): LNHDA, SQIVND (reference sequence). CDR3 length equals 14 residues. V was clipped by 8 bases and J by 8 bases, with 19 bases between them. CDR3 DNA sequence: TGTGCCAGTTCTGGTGGGGTATGGGGGGATGAGCAGTTCTTC. Translation gives CASSGGVWGDEQFF.